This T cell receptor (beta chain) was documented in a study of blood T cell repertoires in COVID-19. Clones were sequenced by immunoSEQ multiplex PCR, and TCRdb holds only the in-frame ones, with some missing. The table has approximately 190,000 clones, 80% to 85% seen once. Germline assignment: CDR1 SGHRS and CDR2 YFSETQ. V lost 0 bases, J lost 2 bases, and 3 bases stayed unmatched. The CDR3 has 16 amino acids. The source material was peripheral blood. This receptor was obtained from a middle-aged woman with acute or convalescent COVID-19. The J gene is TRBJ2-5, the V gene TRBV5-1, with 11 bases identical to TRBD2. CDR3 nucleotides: TGCGCCAGCAGCTTGGGGGGACTAGCGGAGCAAGAGACCCAGTACTTC. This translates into CASSLGGLAEQETQYF.